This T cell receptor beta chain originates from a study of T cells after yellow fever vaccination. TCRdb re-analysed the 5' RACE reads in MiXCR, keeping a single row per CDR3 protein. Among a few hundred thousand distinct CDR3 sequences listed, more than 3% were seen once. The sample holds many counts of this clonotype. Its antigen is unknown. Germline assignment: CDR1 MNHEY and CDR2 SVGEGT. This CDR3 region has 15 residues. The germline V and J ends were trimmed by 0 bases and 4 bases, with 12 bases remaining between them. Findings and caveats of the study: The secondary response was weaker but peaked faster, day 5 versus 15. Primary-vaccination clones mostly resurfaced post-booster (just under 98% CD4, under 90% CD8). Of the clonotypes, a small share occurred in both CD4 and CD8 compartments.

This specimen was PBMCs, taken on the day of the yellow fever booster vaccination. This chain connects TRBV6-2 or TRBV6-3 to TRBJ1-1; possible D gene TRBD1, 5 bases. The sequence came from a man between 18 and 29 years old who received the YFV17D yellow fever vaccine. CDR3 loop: CASSYSGGYPTEAFF. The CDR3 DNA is TGTGCCAGCAGTTACTCCGGGGGTTATCCCACTGAAGCTTTCTTT.